This T cell receptor beta chain is drawn from a study of shared clonotypes between healthy human individuals. Study-wide findings and caveats: In a handful of donors, around 5.5% of naive CD4 clonotypes appeared in common. In the sorted subsets, rarefaction showed sequencing was incomplete despite large depth.

Worth noting for this clone: Its antigen is undetermined.

Measured with immunoSEQ multiplex PCR; TCRdb has only the in-frame clones, and not every one. The sample gives around 2,000,000 clones, over 85% of which show up once; roughly 1% is in the top ten. The CDR3 contains 12 residues. Germline V CDR1 and CDR2: SGHRS, YFSETQ. The V end was cut by 4 bases, the J end by 12 bases, with 16 bases between. CD45RO-negative, CCR7-selected cells formed the naive CD8 fraction, which excluded terminally differentiated effector memory CD45RA+ cells. Healthy HIV-negative adults with no recent acute infections or vaccinations were recruited as donors. Source material: naive CD8+ T cells sorted from blood. This receptor was obtained from a young man in good health. The gene calls are TRBV5-1 and TRBJ1-2; D possibly corresponds to TRBD1 (6 bases). In DNA, the CDR3 is TGCGCCAGCAGCCCTGGGGCAGGGGCTCACACCTTC. It specifies CASSPGAGAHTF.